These T cell receptor beta chains were read from a single sample in a study of T-cell memory formation after mild COVID-19. TCRdb reanalysed the 5' RACE reads using MiXCR and keeps one entry per CDR3 protein. The table lists about 470,000 distinct CDR3 sequences, about 23% of them singletons. The sequencing sample was made of PBMCs or a T cell subset sorted from them (not recorded which). These TCRs come from an adult woman who had mild COVID-19 (a few samples of this study predate the infection). Cell type and time point are not known. Both conserved end residues are part of each CDR3. D genes are given only for firm matches. Size values are once, few and many counts, or a class for expanded clones, and some rows have none.

CDR3nt	CDR3aa	j_gene	d_gene	v_gene	abundance
TGTGCCAGCAGTTCGACAGGGAGTTTGAACACTGAAGCTTTCTTT	CASSSTGSLNTEAFF	TRBJ1-1	TRBD1	TRBV12-3/TRBV12-4	few
TGTGCCAGCAGCGTCGGAATCGCCGGGGAGCTGTTTTTT	CASSVGIAGELFF	TRBJ2-2	-	TRBV7-3	few
TGTGCCAGCAGCTCTTTAGCGGGAGGCGGTCATGAGCAGTTCTTC	CASSSLAGGGHEQFF	TRBJ2-1	TRBD2	TRBV7-8	-
TGTGCCAGCAGCCTCCCTCGGGACAGGGTATACAATGAGCAGTTCTTC	CASSLPRDRVYNEQFF	TRBJ2-1	TRBD1	TRBV7-9	-
TGTGCCAGCAGCCTCTCCCCGGGGGGCGCAGATACGCAGTATTTT	CASSLSPGGADTQYF	TRBJ2-3	-	TRBV3-1	-
TGTGCCAGCAGTTTATTCCAGGGGATGCAGCCCCAGCATTTT	CASSLFQGMQPQHF	TRBJ1-5	-	TRBV27	few
TGTGCCAGCACGGAGGGCGGGAGGGGGACAGATACGCAGTATTTT	CASTEGGRGTDTQYF	TRBJ2-3	TRBD2	TRBV12-3/TRBV12-4	-
TGTGCCACCAGACCCGACGGGACAGATACGCAGTATTTT	CATRPDGTDTQYF	TRBJ2-3	-	TRBV15	-
TGTGCCAGCAGCTTGCAACGGAGCTCCTACAATGAGCAGTTCTTC	CASSLQRSSYNEQFF	TRBJ2-1	-	TRBV5-5	few
TGTGCCAGCAGTTTACTGTTGGGATTCAACACCTTC	CASSLLLGFNTF	TRBJ1-2	-	TRBV28	-